The 7 T cell receptor beta chains below all came from one sample that was sequenced in a study of blood T cell repertoires in COVID-19. The repertoire was sequenced with immunoSEQ multiplex PCR; TCRdb's copy has only in-frame clones and lacks some. The repertoire includes 300,000 to 450,000 clones, approximately 80% of them detected once, and about 1.2% sits in the top ten. Sequenced material: peripheral blood. Receptors were obtained from a human donor with acute or convalescent COVID-19. The donor label of this sample is uncertain.

In regard to this clone: The sample has other DNA sequences that encode this CDR3 too. This chain connects TRBV24-1 to TRBJ2-6; weak D call: TRBD2 (6 bases). V lost 6 bases to trimming and J lost 3 bases, with 11 bases between them. This CDR3 is built from 15 residues. The V gene's germline CDR1 is KGHDR and CDR2 SFDVKD. The CDR3 sequence is CATSRGGSGANVLTF. The DNA of the CDR3 is TGTGCCACCAGTAGGGGAGGCAGTGGGGCCAACGTCCTGACTTTC.

The chain employs TRBV19 and TRBJ1-1; tentatively, D is TRBD1 (5 bases). With 4 bases removed from V and 4 bases from J, the gap between germline ends came to 7 bases. Germline V lookup: CDR1 LNHDA, CDR2 SQIVND (reference sequence). The CDR3 is 12 residues long. Here the CDR3 reads CASSTQGTEAFF. CDR3 coding DNA: TGTGCCAGTAGTACCCAGGGCACTGAAGCTTTCTTT.

The chain links TRBV2 to TRBJ1-5; D gene unclear. Trimming removed 7 bases from V and 2 bases from J, with 12 bases in between. The CDR3 runs to 14 residues. Germline-derived CDR1 and CDR2 are SNHLY and FYNNEI. This chain's CDR3 is CASKREIGNQPQHF. The CDR3 DNA sequence: TGTGCCAGCAAGAGGGAGATAGGCAATCAGCCCCAGCATTTT.

The CDR3, as DNA: TGTGCCAGTCGCCAAAGGACTAGCGGGGGGTTTACAGATACGCAGTATTTT. Protein product: CASRQRTSGGFTDTQYF. This chain uses TRBV19 with TRBJ2-3; 14 bases agree with TRBD2. CDR1 and CDR2 (germline): LNHDA, SQIVND (reference sequence). V was pared by 8 bases and J by 3 bases, with 10 bases of the junction left unmatched. CDR3 length: 17 residues. Filled out from reference TRBV19 and TRBJ2-3, the complete variable domain reads DGGITQSPKYLFRKEGQNVTLSCEQNLNHDAMYWYRQDPGQGLRLIYYSQIVNDFQKGDIAEGYSVSREKKESFPLTVTSAQKNPTAFYLCASRQRTSGGFTDTQYFGPGTRLTVL.

The gene calls are TRBV5-1 and TRBJ1-4, with 10 bases aligning to TRBD1. Germline-derived CDR1 and CDR2 are SGHRS and YFSETQ. V trimming: 4 bases; J trimming: 5 bases; junction bases outside the gene matches: 8. The CDR3 loop spans 16 amino acids. CDR3 in DNA: TGCGCCAGCAGCCTAATTCCGGGACAGGGGAATGAAAAACTGTTTTTT. Translated, it gives CASSLIPGQGNEKLFF. The full variable domain, in which reference TRBV5-1 and TRBJ1-4 provide the parts outside the CDR3, is KAGVTQTPRYLIKTRGQQVTLSCSPISGHRSVSWYQQTPGQGLQFLFEYFSETQRNKGNFPGRFSGRQFSNSRSEMNVSTLELGDSALYLCASSLIPGQGNEKLFFGSGTQLSVL.

For the CDR3, the DNA is TGTGCCAGCAGTACCCGGGACAGCTATAATTCACCCCTCCACTTT. Its translation is CASSTRDSYNSPLHF. This chain uses TRBV27 with TRBJ1-6, with TRBD1 identical over 7 bases. Germline CDR1 and CDR2: MNHEY and SMNVEV (reference sequence). CDR3 length equals 15 residues. The V and J ends lost 5 bases and 3 bases, in that order; junction bases with no gene match: 4.

This clone was seen only a few times. The chain combines TRBV11-2 with TRBJ2-7; D remains unclear. The germline V gene has CDR1 SGHAT and CDR2 FQNNGV. Trimming pared 0 bases from V and 0 bases from J, leaving 9 bases between. The CDR3 runs 15 residues. The CDR3 here is CASSLDPLSSYEQYF. The CDR3 DNA is TGTGCCAGCAGCTTAGATCCCTTGAGCTCCTACGAGCAGTACTTC. The variable domain in full, with the rest retrieved from reference TRBV11-2 and TRBJ2-7, is EAGVAQSPRYKIIEKRQSVAFWCNPISGHATLYWYQQILGQGPKLLIQFQNNGVVDDSQLPKDRFSAERLKGVDSTLKIQPAKLEDSAVYLCASSLDPLSSYEQYFGPGTRLTVT.